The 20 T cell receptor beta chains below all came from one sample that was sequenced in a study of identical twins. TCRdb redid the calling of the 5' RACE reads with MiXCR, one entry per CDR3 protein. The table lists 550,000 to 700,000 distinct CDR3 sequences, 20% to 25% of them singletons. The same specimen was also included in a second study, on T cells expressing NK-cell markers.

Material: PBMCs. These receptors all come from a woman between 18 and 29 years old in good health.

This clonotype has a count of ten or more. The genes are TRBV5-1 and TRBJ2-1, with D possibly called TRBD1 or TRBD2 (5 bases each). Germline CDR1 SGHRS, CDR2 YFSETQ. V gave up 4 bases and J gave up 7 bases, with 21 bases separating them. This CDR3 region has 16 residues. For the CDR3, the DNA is TGCGCCAGCAGCCGGGGCGAGTTAGGGGATTTTAATGAGCAGTTCTTC. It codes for CASSRGELGDFNEQFF.

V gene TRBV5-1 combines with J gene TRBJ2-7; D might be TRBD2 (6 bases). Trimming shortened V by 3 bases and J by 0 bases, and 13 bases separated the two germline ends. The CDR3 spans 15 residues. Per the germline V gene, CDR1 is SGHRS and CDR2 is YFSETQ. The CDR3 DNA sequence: TGCGCCAGCAGCTCAGGGACTGTCGACTCCTACGAGCAGTACTTC. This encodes CASSSGTVDSYEQYF.

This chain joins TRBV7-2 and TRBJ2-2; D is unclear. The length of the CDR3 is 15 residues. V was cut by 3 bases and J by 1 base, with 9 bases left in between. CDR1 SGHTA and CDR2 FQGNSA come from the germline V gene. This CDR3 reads CASSFYTRNTGELFF. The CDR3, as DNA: TGTGCCAGCAGCTTTTACACGAGGAACACCGGGGAGCTGTTTTTT.

For the CDR3, the DNA is TGCAGTGCTAGAGATCCCGGCAGGGGGATGTACAATGAGCAGTTCTTC. Protein: CSARDPGRGMYNEQFF. The rearrangement uses TRBV20-1 and TRBJ2-1, with TRBD1 matching 7 bases. Germline assignment: CDR1 DFQATT and CDR2 SNEGSKA (reference sequence). The CDR3 is 16 residues long. Unmatched junction bases numbered 9, after V lost 0 bases and J lost 4 bases.

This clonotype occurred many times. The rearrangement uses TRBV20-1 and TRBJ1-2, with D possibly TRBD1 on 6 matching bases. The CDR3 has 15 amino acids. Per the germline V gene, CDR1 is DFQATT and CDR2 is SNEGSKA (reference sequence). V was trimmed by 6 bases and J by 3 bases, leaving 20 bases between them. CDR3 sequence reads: CSARAPRQAYYGYTF. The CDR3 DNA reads TGCAGTGCGCGGGCCCCGAGACAGGCATACTATGGCTACACCTTC.

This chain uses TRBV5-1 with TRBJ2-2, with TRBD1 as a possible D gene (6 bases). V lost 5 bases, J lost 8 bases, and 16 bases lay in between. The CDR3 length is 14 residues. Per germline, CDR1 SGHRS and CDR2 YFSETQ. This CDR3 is CASRGNRADGELFF. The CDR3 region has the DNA TGCGCCAGCAGGGGGAACAGGGCTGATGGGGAGCTGTTTTTT.

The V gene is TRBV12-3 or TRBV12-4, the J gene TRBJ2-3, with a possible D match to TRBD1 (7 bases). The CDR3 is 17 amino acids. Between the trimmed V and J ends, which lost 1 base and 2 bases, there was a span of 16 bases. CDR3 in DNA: TGTGCCAGCAGTTTAGAGGCAGGGGGACTCCACACAGATACGCAGTATTTT. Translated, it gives CASSLEAGGLHTDTQYF.

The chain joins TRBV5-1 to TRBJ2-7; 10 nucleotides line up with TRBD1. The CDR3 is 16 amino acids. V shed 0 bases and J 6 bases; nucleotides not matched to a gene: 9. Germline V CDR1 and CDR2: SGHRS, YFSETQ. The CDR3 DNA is TGCGCCAGCAGCTTGGGAGTGACAGGGGGCTTCTCCGAGCAGTACTTC. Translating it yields CASSLGVTGGFSEQYF.

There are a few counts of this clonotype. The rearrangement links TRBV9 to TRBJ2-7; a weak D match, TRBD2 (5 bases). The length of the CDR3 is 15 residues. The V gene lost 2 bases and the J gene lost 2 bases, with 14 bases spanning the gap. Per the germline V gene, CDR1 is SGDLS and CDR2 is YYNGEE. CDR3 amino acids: CASSVHGGGTYEQYF. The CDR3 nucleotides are TGTGCCAGCAGCGTCCACGGAGGTGGAACCTACGAGCAGTACTTC.

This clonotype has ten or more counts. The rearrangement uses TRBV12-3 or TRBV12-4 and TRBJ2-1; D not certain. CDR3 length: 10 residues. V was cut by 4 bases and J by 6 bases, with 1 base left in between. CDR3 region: CASSSNEQFF. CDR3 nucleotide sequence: TGTGCCAGCAGTTCCAATGAGCAGTTCTTC.

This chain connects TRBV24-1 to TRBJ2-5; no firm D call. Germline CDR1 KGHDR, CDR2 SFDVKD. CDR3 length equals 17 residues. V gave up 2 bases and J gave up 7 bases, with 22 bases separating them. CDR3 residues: CATSDSLPGIGFGTQYF. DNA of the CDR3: TGTGCCACCAGTGATTCATTGCCCGGCATTGGTTTCGGGACCCAGTACTTC.

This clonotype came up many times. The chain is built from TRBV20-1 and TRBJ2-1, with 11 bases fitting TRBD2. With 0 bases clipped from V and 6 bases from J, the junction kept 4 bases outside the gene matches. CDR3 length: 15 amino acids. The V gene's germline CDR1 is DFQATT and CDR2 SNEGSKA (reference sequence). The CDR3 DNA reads TGCAGTGCTAGAGATCCCCTAGCGGGAGGCAATGAGCAGTTCTTC. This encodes CSARDPLAGGNEQFF.

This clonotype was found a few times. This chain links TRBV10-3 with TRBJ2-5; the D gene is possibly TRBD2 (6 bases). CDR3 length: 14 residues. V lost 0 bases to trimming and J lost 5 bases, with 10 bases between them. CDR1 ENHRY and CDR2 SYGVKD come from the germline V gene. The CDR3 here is CAISESGGRETQYF. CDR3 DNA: TGTGCCATCAGTGAGTCGGGGGGAAGGGAGACCCAGTACTTC.

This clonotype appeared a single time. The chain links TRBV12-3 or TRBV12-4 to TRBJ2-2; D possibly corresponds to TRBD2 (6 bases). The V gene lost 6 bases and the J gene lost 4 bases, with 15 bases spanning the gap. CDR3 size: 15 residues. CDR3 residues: CASRYTTSPTGELFF. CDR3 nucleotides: TGTGCCAGCAGGTACACTACTAGCCCCACCGGGGAGCTGTTTTTT.

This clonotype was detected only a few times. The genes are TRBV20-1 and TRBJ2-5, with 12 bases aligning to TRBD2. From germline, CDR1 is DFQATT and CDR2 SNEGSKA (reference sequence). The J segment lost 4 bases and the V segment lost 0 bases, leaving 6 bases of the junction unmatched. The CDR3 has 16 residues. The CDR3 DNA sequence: TGCAGTGCTAGAGATCTAGCGGGGGGGCCACGAGAGACCCAGTACTTC. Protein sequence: CSARDLAGGPRETQYF.

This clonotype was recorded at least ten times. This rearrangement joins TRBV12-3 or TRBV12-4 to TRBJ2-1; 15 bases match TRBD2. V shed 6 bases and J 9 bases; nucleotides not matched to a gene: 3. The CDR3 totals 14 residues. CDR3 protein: CASSTGLAGGEQFF. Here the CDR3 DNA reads TGTGCCAGCAGCACGGGACTAGCGGGAGGTGAGCAGTTCTTC.

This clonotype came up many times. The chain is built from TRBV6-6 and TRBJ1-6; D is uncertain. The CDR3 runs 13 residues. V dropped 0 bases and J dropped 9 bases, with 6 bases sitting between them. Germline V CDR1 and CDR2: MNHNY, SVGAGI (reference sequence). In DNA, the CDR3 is TGTGCCAGCAGTTACTCCGGCCCTTCACCCCTCCACTTT. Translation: CASSYSGPSPLHF.

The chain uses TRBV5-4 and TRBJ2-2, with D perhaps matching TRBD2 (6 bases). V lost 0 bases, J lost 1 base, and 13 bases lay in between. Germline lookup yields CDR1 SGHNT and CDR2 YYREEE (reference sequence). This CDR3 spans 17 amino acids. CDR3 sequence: CASSLEGGARNTGELFF. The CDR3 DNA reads TGTGCCAGCAGCTTGGAGGGCGGGGCGAGGAACACCGGGGAGCTGTTTTTT.

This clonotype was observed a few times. The CDR3 loop is CASKAADTQYF. The CDR3 nucleotides are TGTGCCAGCAAGGCGGCAGATACGCAGTATTTT. V and J are TRBV6-2 or TRBV6-3 and TRBJ2-3; D ambiguous. V was clipped by 7 bases and J by 4 bases, with 6 bases between them. There are 11 residues in the CDR3. CDR1 is MNHEY and CDR2 is SVGEGT in the germline V gene.

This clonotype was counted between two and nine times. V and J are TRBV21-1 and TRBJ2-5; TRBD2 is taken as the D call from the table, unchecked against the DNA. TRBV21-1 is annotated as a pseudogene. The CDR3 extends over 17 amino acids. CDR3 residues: CASSKGMRAGEGETQYF. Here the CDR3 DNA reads TGTGCCAGCAGCAAAGGGATGAGAGCGGGGGAAGGAGAGACCCAGTACTTC.